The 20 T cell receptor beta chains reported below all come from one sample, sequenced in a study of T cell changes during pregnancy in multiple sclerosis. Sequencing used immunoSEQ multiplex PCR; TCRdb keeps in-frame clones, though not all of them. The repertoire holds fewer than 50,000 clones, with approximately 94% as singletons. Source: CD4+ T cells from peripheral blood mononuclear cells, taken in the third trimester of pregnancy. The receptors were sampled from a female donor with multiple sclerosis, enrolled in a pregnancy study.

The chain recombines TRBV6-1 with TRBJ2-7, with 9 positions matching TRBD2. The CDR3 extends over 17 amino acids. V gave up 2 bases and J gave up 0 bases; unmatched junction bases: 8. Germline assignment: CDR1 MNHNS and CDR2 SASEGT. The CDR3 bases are TGTGCCAGCAGTGAACGGCTAGCGGGACTGACCTCCTACGAGCAGTACTTC. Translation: CASSERLAGLTSYEQYF.

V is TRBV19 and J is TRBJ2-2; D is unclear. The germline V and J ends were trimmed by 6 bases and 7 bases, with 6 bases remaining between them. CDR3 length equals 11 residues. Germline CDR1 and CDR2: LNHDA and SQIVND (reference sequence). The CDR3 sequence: CASRSNGELFF. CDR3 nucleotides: TGTGCCAGTAGGAGTAACGGGGAGCTGTTTTTT.

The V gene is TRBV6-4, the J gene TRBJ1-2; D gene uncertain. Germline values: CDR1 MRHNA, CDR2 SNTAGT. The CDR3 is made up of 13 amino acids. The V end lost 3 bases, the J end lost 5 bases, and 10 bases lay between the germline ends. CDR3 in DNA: TGTGCCAGCAGTGAGACGGGGTCTTATGGCTACACCTTC. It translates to CASSETGSYGYTF.

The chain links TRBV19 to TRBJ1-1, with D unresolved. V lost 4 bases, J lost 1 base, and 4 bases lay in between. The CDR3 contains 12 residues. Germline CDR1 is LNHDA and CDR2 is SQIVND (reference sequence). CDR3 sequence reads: CASSNTNTEAFF. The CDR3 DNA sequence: TGTGCCAGTAGTAACACGAACACTGAAGCTTTCTTT.

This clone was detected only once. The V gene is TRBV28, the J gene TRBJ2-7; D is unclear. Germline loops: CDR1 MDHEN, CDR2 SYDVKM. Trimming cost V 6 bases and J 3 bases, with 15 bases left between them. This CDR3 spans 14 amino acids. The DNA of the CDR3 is TGTGCCAGCAGCCCGCCAAACGGTTTCTACGAGCAGTACTTC. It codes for CASSPPNGFYEQYF.

CDR3 nucleotide sequence: TGTGCCAGCAGCACCGGGGGGGGCACAGATACGCAGTATTTT. Its protein product is CASSTGGGTDTQYF. The chain links TRBV11-3 to TRBJ2-3, with 8 bases that match TRBD2. Looked up from germline, CDR1 is SGHNT and CDR2 is YENEEA. V was pared by 5 bases and J by 1 base, with 2 bases of the junction left unmatched. This CDR3 spans 14 amino acids.

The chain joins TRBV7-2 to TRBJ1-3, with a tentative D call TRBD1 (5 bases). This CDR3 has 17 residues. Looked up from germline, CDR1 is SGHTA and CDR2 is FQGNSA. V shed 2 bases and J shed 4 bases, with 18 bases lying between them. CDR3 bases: TGTGCCAGCAGCTTACATTTCCGCGGGGGAGGAGGAAACACCATATATTTT. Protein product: CASSLHFRGGGGNTIYF.

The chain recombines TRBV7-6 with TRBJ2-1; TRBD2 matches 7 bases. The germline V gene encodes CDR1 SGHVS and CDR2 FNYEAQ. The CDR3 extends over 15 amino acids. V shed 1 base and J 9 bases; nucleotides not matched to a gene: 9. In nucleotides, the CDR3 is TGTGCCAGCAGCTTAGAAGCGGGCGGGAGTTCTGAGCAGTTCTTC. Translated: CASSLEAGGSSEQFF.

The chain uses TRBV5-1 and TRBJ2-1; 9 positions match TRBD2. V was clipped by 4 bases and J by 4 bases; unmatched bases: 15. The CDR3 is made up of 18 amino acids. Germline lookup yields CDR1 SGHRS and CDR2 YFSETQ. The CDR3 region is CASSPEGLAGSQYNEQFF. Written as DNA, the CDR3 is TGCGCCAGCAGCCCGGAGGGTCTAGCGGGGTCACAGTACAATGAGCAGTTCTTC.

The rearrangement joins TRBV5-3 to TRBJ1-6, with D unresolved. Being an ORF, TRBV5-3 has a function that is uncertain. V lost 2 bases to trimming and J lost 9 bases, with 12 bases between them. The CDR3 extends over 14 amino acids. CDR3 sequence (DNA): TGTGCCAGAAGCTTAGCGTTAGTCGCTTCACCCCTCCACTTT. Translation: CARSLALVASPLHF.

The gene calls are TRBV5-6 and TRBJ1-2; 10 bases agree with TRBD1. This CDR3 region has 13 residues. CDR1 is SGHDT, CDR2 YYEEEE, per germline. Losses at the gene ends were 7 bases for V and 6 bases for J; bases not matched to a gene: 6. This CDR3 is CASYDRGLNGYTF. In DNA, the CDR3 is TGTGCCAGCTATGACAGGGGGCTTAATGGCTACACCTTC. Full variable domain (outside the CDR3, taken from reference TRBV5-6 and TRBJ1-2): DAGVTQSPTHLIKTRGQQVTLRCSPKSGHDTVSWYQQALGQGPQFIFQYYEEEERQRGNFPDRFSGHQFPNYSSELNVNALLLGDSALYLCASYDRGLNGYTFGSGTRLTVV.

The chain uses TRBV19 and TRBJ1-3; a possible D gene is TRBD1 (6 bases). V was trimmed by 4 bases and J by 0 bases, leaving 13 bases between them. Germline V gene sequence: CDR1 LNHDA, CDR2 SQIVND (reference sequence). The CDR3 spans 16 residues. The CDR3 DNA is TGTGCCAGTAGTACCGGGACAACGATCTCTGGAAACACCATATATTTT. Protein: CASSTGTTISGNTIYF.

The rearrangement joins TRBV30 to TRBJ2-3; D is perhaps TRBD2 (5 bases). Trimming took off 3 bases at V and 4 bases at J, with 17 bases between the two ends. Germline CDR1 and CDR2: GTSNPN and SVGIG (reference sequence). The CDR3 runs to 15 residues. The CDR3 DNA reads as TGTGCCTGGAGCTTCATAAAGGCGGGCGCAGATACGCAGTATTTT. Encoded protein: CAWSFIKAGADTQYF.

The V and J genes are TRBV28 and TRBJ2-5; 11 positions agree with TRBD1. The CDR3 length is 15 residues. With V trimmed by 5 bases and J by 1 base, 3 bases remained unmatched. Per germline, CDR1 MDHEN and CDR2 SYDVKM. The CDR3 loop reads CASSLGQGAQETQYF. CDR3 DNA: TGTGCCAGCAGTCTCGGACAGGGGGCCCAAGAGACCCAGTACTTC.

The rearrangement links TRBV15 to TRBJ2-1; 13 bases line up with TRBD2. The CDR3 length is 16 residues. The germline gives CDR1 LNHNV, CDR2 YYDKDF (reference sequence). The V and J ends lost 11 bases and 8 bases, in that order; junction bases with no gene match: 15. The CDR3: CASRLAGGPGGHEQFF. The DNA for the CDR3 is TGTGCCTCCCGACTAGCGGGGGGTCCGGGAGGCCATGAGCAGTTCTTC.

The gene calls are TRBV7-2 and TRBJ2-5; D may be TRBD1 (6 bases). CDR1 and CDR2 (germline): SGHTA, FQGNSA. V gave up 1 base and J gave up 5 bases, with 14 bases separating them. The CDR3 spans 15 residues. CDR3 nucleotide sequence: TGTGCCAGCAGCTTAGGGGAGTCAGGGGTGGAGACCCAGTACTTC. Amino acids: CASSLGESGVETQYF.

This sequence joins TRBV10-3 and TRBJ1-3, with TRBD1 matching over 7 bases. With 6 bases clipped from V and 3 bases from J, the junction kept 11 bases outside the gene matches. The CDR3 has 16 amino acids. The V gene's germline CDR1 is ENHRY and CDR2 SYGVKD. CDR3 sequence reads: CAISQPGQEVGNTIYF. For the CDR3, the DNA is TGTGCCATCAGCCAGCCTGGACAGGAGGTTGGAAACACCATATATTTT.

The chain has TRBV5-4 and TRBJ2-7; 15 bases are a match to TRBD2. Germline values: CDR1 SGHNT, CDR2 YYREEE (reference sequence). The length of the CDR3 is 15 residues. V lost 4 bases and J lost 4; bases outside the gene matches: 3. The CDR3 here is CASSTGLAGGYEQYF. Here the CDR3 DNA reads TGTGCCAGCAGCACGGGACTAGCGGGGGGATACGAGCAGTACTTC.

CDR3 coding DNA: TGTGCCAGCAGTTTATTCCGATTGAACCCTAGCGGGGGGGCCTACGAGCAGTACTTC. Its translation: CASSLFRLNPSGGAYEQYF. The chain recombines TRBV27 with TRBJ2-7; 12 nucleotides line up with TRBD2. Trimming took 1 base from V and 2 from J; bases not matched to a gene: 12. The CDR3 consists of 19 residues. Germline-derived CDR1 and CDR2 are MNHEY and SMNVEV (reference sequence).

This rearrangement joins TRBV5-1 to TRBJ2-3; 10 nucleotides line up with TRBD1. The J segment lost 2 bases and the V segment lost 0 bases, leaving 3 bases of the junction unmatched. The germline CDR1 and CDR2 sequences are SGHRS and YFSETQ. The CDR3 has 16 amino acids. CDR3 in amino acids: CASSLGGTGATDTQYF. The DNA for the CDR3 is TGCGCCAGCAGCTTGGGAGGGACAGGGGCCACAGATACGCAGTATTTT. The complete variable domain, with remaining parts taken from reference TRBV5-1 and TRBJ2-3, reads KAGVTQTPRYLIKTRGQQVTLSCSPISGHRSVSWYQQTPGQGLQFLFEYFSETQRNKGNFPGRFSGRQFSNSRSEMNVSTLELGDSALYLCASSLGGTGATDTQYFGPGTRLTVL.